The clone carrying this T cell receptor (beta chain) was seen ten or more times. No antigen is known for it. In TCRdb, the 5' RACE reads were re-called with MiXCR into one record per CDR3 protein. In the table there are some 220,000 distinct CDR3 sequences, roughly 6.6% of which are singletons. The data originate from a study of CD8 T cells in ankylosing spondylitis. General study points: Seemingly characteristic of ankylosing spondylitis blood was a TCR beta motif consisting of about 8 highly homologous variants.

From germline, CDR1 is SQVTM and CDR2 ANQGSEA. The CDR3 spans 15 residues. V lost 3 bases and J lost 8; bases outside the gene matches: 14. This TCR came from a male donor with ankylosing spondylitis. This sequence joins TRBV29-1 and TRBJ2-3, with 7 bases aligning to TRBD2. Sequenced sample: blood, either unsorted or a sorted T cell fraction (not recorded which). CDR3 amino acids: CSVEFSAGPRGTQYF. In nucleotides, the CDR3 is TGCAGCGTTGAGTTCTCAGCGGGGCCGCGGGGTACGCAGTATTTT.